These 26 T cell receptor beta chains share one sample of origin, sequenced in a study of early T cells in non-severe SARS-CoV-2 infection. TCRdb independently ran MiXCR on the 5' RACE reads; one entry per CDR3 protein. The table lists under 35,000 distinct CDR3 sequences, around 7% of them singletons. The sample consisted of whole blood. Receptor source: an adult who was a healthcare worker with PCR-confirmed SARS-CoV-2 infection or an uninfected control (not recorded which).

V usage is TRBV12-3 or TRBV12-4 and J usage is TRBJ1-4, with D hard to call. The CDR3 runs 15 residues. V was clipped by 5 bases and J by 5 bases, with 15 bases between them. CDR3 amino acids: CASSPIAAPNEKLFF. The CDR3 DNA reads TGTGCCAGCAGTCCGATCGCAGCCCCGAATGAAAAACTGTTTTTT.

This clonotype was found many times. This chain connects TRBV15 to TRBJ1-1, with D tentatively TRBD1 (5 bases). CDR1 and CDR2 (germline): LNHNV, YYDKDF (reference sequence). V lost 0 bases and J lost 2, with 10 bases in between. This CDR3 comprises 15 residues. CDR3 in amino acids: CATSRDPRGNTEAFF. The CDR3 bases are TGTGCCACCAGCAGAGATCCACGGGGCAACACTGAAGCTTTCTTT.

This clonotype was observed at least ten times. This chain joins TRBV20-1 and TRBJ1-6; TRBD1 might be the D (6 bases). There are 14 residues in the CDR3. Germline V gene sequence: CDR1 DFQATT, CDR2 SNEGSKA (reference sequence). With 4 bases removed from V and 8 bases from J, the gap between germline ends came to 15 bases. CDR3 sequence reads: CSATQGRGDSPLHF. Written as DNA, the CDR3 is TGCAGTGCTACACAGGGCCGGGGGGATTCACCCCTCCACTTT.

The J gene is TRBJ1-4, the V gene TRBV23-1, with a tentative D call TRBD1 (6 bases). TRBV23-1 is an ORF for which the function is uncertain. This CDR3 contains 15 residues. V dropped 4 bases and J dropped 8 bases, with 17 bases sitting between them. CDR3 sequence reads: CASSLGHPGTEKLFF. The CDR3, as DNA: TGCGCCAGCAGTCTGGGACATCCTGGGACGGAAAAACTGTTTTTT.

This clonotype was counted ten times or more. This chain connects TRBV20-1 to TRBJ2-3; the D is unclear. V was cut by 0 bases and J by 3 bases, with 16 bases left in between. CDR1 and CDR2 from the germline V gene are DFQATT and SNEGSKA (reference sequence). This CDR3 is 16 amino acids long. The CDR3 is CSARDDFLVMTDTQYF. CDR3 bases: TGCAGTGCTAGAGATGACTTTCTCGTTATGACAGATACGCAGTATTTT.

The genes are TRBV7-2 and TRBJ2-1; D is uncertain. In germline, CDR1 is SGHTA, CDR2 FQGNSA. This CDR3 comprises 13 residues. Trimming shortened V by 0 bases and J by 11 bases, and 11 bases separated the two germline ends. CDR3 in DNA: TGTGCCAGCAGCTTAGCGGGTGTCGCAAAGCAGTTCTTC. Its translation is CASSLAGVAKQFF.

This clonotype was counted ten times or more. The rearrangement uses TRBV7-6 and TRBJ2-7, with D perhaps matching TRBD1 or TRBD2 (6 bases each). Germline V gene sequence: CDR1 SGHVS, CDR2 FNYEAQ. Trimming stripped 4 bases from V and 2 bases from J, with 15 bases between. This CDR3 comprises 15 residues. CDR3 coding DNA: TGTGCCAGCAGCTCGGAAGGGGGGCCCACCTACGAGCAGTACTTC. Protein product: CASSSEGGPTYEQYF. The entire variable domain, with the rest obtained from reference TRBV7-6 and TRBJ2-7, is as follows: GAGVSQSPRYKVTKRGQDVALRCDPISGHVSLYWYRQALGQGPEFLTYFNYEAQQDKSGLPNDRFSAERPEGSISTLTIQRTEQRDSAMYRCASSSEGGPTYEQYFGPGTRLTVT.

This chain uses TRBV12-3 or TRBV12-4 with TRBJ2-5, with TRBD1 matching over 8 bases. This CDR3 comprises 17 residues. With V trimmed by 0 bases and J by 4 bases, 10 bases remained unmatched. The CDR3 DNA reads TGTGCCAGCAGTTTAGCGAGGCAGGGGGCAAGTTTAGAGACCCAGTACTTC. It is translated as CASSLARQGASLETQYF.

The table lists this clonotype with many counts. The chain joins TRBV24-1 to TRBJ2-1; 13 bases fit TRBD2. There are 20 residues in the CDR3. J lost 9 bases, V lost 5 bases, and 21 bases had no gene match. Germline V lookup: CDR1 KGHDR, CDR2 SFDVKD. The CDR3 spells CATSVTGATGTSGTRGEQFF. The CDR3 DNA sequence: TGTGCCACCAGTGTTACAGGGGCAACCGGGACTAGCGGGACACGGGGTGAGCAGTTCTTC.

This rearrangement joins TRBV7-2 to TRBJ1-1, with 9 bases matching TRBD1. V dropped 7 bases and J dropped 5; count of bases not matched to a gene: 5. This CDR3 region has 13 residues. Germline assignment: CDR1 SGHTA and CDR2 FQGNSA. The CDR3 DNA is TGTGCCAGCACACAGGGGGCCCGAACTGAAGCTTTCTTT. As protein: CASTQGARTEAFF.

At least ten counts were recorded for this clonotype. The chain combines TRBV6-6 with TRBJ2-7; D not resolved. Germline loops: CDR1 MNHNY, CDR2 SVGAGI (reference sequence). The ends were cut back, 2 bases at V and 0 bases at J, with 5 bases in the middle. CDR3 length: 13 residues. CDR3 coding DNA: TGTGCCAGCAGTTACAGGAACTCCTACGAGCAGTACTTC. It yields the protein CASSYRNSYEQYF.

This clonotype was counted at least ten times. J is TRBJ2-3 and V is TRBV29-1; no reliable D call. The germline V and J ends were trimmed by 5 bases and 1 base, with 10 bases remaining between them. Germline CDR1 is SQVTM and CDR2 is ANQGSEA. There are 13 residues in the CDR3. The CDR3 DNA reads as TGCAGCGTTTTGAAGTCAGGCACAGATACGCAGTATTTT. Protein sequence: CSVLKSGTDTQYF.

This chain joins TRBV29-1 and TRBJ2-2; 10 nucleotides line up with TRBD1. The CDR3 has 14 residues. The J segment lost 6 bases and the V segment lost 6 bases, leaving 7 bases of the junction unmatched. In germline, CDR1 is SQVTM, CDR2 ANQGSEA. CDR3 DNA sequence: TGCAGCGTGGCCGGGACAGGGGATTCCGGGGAGCTGTTTTTT. Amino acid sequence: CSVAGTGDSGELFF.

The rearrangement uses TRBV4-1 and TRBJ2-1; D may be TRBD2 (6 bases). Between the trimmed V and J ends, which lost 0 bases and 4 bases, there was a span of 7 bases. The CDR3 extends over 14 amino acids. CDR1 is MGHRA and CDR2 is YSYEKL in the germline V gene. The CDR3, as DNA: TGCGCCAGCAGCCAAGAGGGGGGATACAATGAGCAGTTCTTC. Protein product: CASSQEGGYNEQFF.

The chain couples TRBV18 to TRBJ1-1; TRBD1 matches at 7 bases. CDR1 is KGHSH, CDR2 LQKENI, per germline. The V and J ends lost 5 bases and 1 base, in that order; junction bases with no gene match: 7. The length of the CDR3 is 15 residues. CDR3 in amino acids: CASSSSQGENTEAFF. The CDR3 bases are TGTGCCAGCTCATCTTCCCAGGGGGAGAACACTGAAGCTTTCTTT.

This clonotype has ten or more counts. The chain recombines TRBV5-8 with TRBJ1-3; D gene unclear. The CDR3 covers 14 residues. V gave up 9 bases and J gave up 1 base, with 14 bases separating them. CDR1 is SGHTS, CDR2 YDEGEE, per germline. CDR3 sequence (DNA): TGTGCCACCTCACCGACTGTTTCTGGAAACACCATATATTTT. This gives the protein CATSPTVSGNTIYF.

A few counts support this clonotype. The rearrangement links TRBV13 to TRBJ2-5; the D gene is possibly TRBD2 (7 bases). Germline CDR1 is PRHDT and CDR2 is FYEKMQ (reference sequence). V lost 5 bases and J lost 1, with 14 bases in between. There are 15 residues in the CDR3. For the CDR3, the DNA is TGTGCCAGCAGCCTACAGGGCGGGGGCCAAGAGACCCAGTACTTC. Its protein product is CASSLQGGGQETQYF. Drawing the rest from reference TRBV13 and TRBJ2-5, the complete variable domain is AAGVIQSPRHLIKEKRETATLKCYPIPRHDTVYWYQQGPGQDPQFLISFYEKMQSDKGSIPDRFSAQQFSDYHSELNMSSLELGDSALYFCASSLQGGGQETQYFGPGTRLLVL.

The CDR3 DNA reads TGCGCCAGCAGCCCGACTAGCGGGGGGACTTACAATGAGCAGTTCTTC. Protein: CASSPTSGGTYNEQFF. The chain recombines TRBV5-1 with TRBJ2-1; 13 nucleotides match TRBD2. Looked up from germline, CDR1 is SGHRS and CDR2 is YFSETQ. The ends lost 4 bases at V and 4 bases at J; junction bases unmatched: 5. This CDR3 region has 16 residues.

By share, this clonotype ranks as medium-sized (0.01 to 0.1%). The V and J genes are TRBV28 and TRBJ1-5, with no clear D. V gave up 4 bases and J gave up 6 bases, with 4 bases separating them. This CDR3 has 11 amino acids. Per the germline V gene, CDR1 is MDHEN and CDR2 is SYDVKM. CDR3 in amino acids: CASSSFQPQHF. CDR3 nucleotide sequence: TGTGCCAGCAGTTCGTTTCAGCCCCAGCATTTT. The whole variable domain, filled in from reference TRBV28 and TRBJ1-5, reads DVKVTQSSRYLVKRTGEKVFLECVQDMDHENMFWYRQDPGLGLRLIYFSYDVKMKEKGDIPEGYSVSREKKERFSLILESASTNQTSMYLCASSSFQPQHFGDGTRLSIL.

This clonotype was counted many times. The chain employs TRBV7-9 and TRBJ2-3, with D perhaps matching TRBD2 (6 bases). Trimming took 5 bases from V and 2 from J, leaving 14 bases between them. There are 15 residues in the CDR3. The germline gives CDR1 SEHNR, CDR2 FQNEAQ (reference sequence). CDR3 residues: CASSAVTGLTDTQYF. The DNA of the CDR3 is TGTGCCAGCAGCGCGGTCACGGGACTCACAGATACGCAGTATTTT.

In its sample, this clonotype was seen many times. The CDR3 sequence is CASTPGGGLSYNEQFF. The CDR3 nucleotides read TGTGCCAGCACACCGGGCGGGGGCTTGTCCTACAATGAGCAGTTCTTC. The V gene is TRBV12-3 or TRBV12-4, the J gene TRBJ2-1; perhaps TRBD2 as D (7 bases). The CDR3 has 16 residues. The V end lost 7 bases, the J end lost 1 base, and 17 bases lay between the germline ends.

The genes are TRBV29-1 and TRBJ1-2, with D possibly TRBD1 on 5 matching bases. Germline V lookup: CDR1 SQVTM, CDR2 ANQGSEA. The CDR3 loop spans 13 amino acids. Trimming removed 6 bases at V and 4 bases at J, with 15 bases between. The CDR3 loop is CSVILEGVYGYTF. The CDR3 DNA follows: TGCAGCGTAATTCTGGAAGGGGTCTATGGCTACACCTTC.

This clonotype was observed many times. This sequence joins TRBV20-1 and TRBJ2-3, with unresolved D. The CDR3 is made up of 14 amino acids. V lost 6 bases, J lost 0 bases, and 13 bases lay in between. CDR1 and CDR2 from the germline V gene are DFQATT and SNEGSKA (reference sequence). CDR3 in amino acids: CSARLITSTDTQYF. Here the CDR3 DNA reads TGCAGTGCGAGGCTGATCACTAGCACAGATACGCAGTATTTT.

This clonotype showed up many times. V usage is TRBV12-2 and J usage is TRBJ1-5. TRBV12-2 is a listed pseudogene. This CDR3 has 16 amino acids. The CDR3 sequence is CASRLGSQVDNQPQHF. The CDR3 DNA is TGTGCAAGTCGCTTAGGCTCTCAGGTCGACAATCAGCCCCAGCATTTT.

Ten or more counts support this clonotype. The chain carries TRBV20-1 and TRBJ2-1, with D uncertain. V was clipped by 5 bases and J by 9 bases, with 17 bases between them. The CDR3 is 13 residues long. Germline V CDR1 and CDR2: DFQATT, SNEGSKA (reference sequence). Written as DNA, the CDR3 is TGCAGTGCTGACGCACGCGGCTACGGTGAGCAGTTCTTC. Translated: CSADARGYGEQFF.

This clonotype was seen ten or more times. The chain carries TRBV9 and TRBJ2-5; 10 bases fit TRBD2. The CDR3 has 17 residues. Germline V CDR1 and CDR2: SGDLS, YYNGEE. V gave up 0 bases and J gave up 4 bases; unmatched junction bases: 9. The CDR3 sequence is CASSVGTSGAGTETQYF. The DNA of the CDR3 is TGTGCCAGCAGCGTAGGGACTAGCGGAGCTGGGACAGAGACCCAGTACTTC.